The 18 T cell receptor beta chains below come from one sample, sequenced in a study of blood T cell repertoires in COVID-19. Produced via immunoSEQ multiplex PCR; TCRdb's table is partial and in-frame only. The sample contains 300,000 to 400,000 clones, about four fifths of which appear only once. Sequencing was carried out using peripheral blood. These receptors all come from a man aged 25 to 40 with active or convalescent COVID-19.

The V and J genes are TRBV24-1 and TRBJ1-5, with 7 bases identical to TRBD1. The CDR3 is 15 amino acids. Looked up from germline, CDR1 is KGHDR and CDR2 is SFDVKD. V lost 4 bases, J lost 6 bases, and 8 bases stayed unmatched. The CDR3 loop is CATSEATGNPQPQHF. The CDR3 DNA reads TGTGCCACCAGTGAAGCGACAGGGAACCCTCAGCCCCAGCATTTT.

The chain joins TRBV4-1 to TRBJ1-6, with a weak D call TRBD1 (6 bases). From germline, CDR1 is MGHRA and CDR2 YSYEKL. Trimming removed 2 bases from V and 0 bases from J, with 11 bases in between. This CDR3 contains 17 residues. DNA of the CDR3: TGCGCCAGCAGCCAATATCACAGGGCCTCCTATAATTCACCCCTCCACTTT. As protein: CASSQYHRASYNSPLHF.

The chain has TRBV19 and TRBJ1-5; D is ambiguous. The germline CDR1 and CDR2 sequences are LNHDA and SQIVND (reference sequence). The CDR3 loop spans 16 amino acids. The germline V and J ends were trimmed by 7 bases and 3 bases, with 19 bases remaining between them. CDR3 in amino acids: CASTYLAEVYNQPQHF. CDR3 nucleotides: TGTGCCAGTACTTATCTCGCGGAGGTTTACAATCAGCCCCAGCATTTT. The full variable domain, rest sourced from reference TRBV19 and TRBJ1-5, is DGGITQSPKYLFRKEGQNVTLSCEQNLNHDAMYWYRQDPGQGLRLIYYSQIVNDFQKGDIAEGYSVSREKKESFPLTVTSAQKNPTAFYLCASTYLAEVYNQPQHFGDGTRLSIL.

This clone has only one observation. This chain connects TRBV24-1 to TRBJ2-3; 12 bases line up with TRBD2. The CDR3 length is 17 residues. Germline V lookup: CDR1 KGHDR, CDR2 SFDVKD. V trimming: 4 bases; J trimming: 1 base; junction bases outside the gene matches: 5. Written as DNA, the CDR3 is TGTGCCACCAGTGACCCTGGACTAGCGGGACGCACAGATACGCAGTATTTT. This gives the protein CATSDPGLAGRTDTQYF.

This clone was seen many times. The chain employs TRBV5-4 and TRBJ1-1; D perhaps matches TRBD1 (5 bases). Germline V CDR1 and CDR2: SGHNT, YYREEE (reference sequence). Trimming removed 9 bases at V and 2 bases at J, with 14 bases between. This CDR3 is built from 13 residues. Here the CDR3 DNA reads TGTGCCACCTTTCGGGGGACCAACACTGAAGCTTTCTTT. It codes for CATFRGTNTEAFF. The whole variable domain, remainder taken from reference TRBV5-4 and TRBJ1-1, is ETGVTQSPTHLIKTRGQQVTLRCSSQSGHNTVSWYQQALGQGPQFIFQYYREEENGRGNFPPRFSGLQFPNYSSELNVNALELDDSALYLCATFRGTNTEAFFGQGTRLTVV.

The gene calls are TRBV5-1 and TRBJ1-2, with 11 bases aligning to TRBD1. This CDR3 is built from 14 residues. Germline V lookup: CDR1 SGHRS, CDR2 YFSETQ. J gave up 4 bases and V 4 bases, and 3 bases lay outside the gene matches. The CDR3: CASSPGQGAYGYTF. The CDR3 region has the DNA TGCGCCAGCAGCCCAGGACAGGGGGCCTATGGCTACACCTTC.

The chain links TRBV12-5 to TRBJ1-2; D is undetermined. The CDR3 totals 13 residues. V lost 7 bases and J 5 bases, leaving 14 bases between the germline ends. Germline assignment: CDR1 LGHNT and CDR2 FRNRAP. CDR3 region: CASAIQLTYGYTF. For the CDR3, the DNA is TGTGCTAGTGCCATACAGCTTACTTATGGCTACACCTTC.

The chain uses TRBV19 and TRBJ2-2; TRBD2 aligns across 7 bases. The CDR3 is 14 amino acids. Unmatched junction bases numbered 3, after V lost 5 bases and J lost 3 bases. Germline lookup yields CDR1 LNHDA and CDR2 SQIVND (reference sequence). For the CDR3, the DNA is TGTGCCAGTAGTTTGGGGGGGGACACCGGGGAGCTGTTTTTT. It encodes CASSLGGDTGELFF.

This clone was detected only once. The CDR3 DNA reads TGTGCCAGCAGCCTTAGCGGGGGCGACTACAATGAGCAGTTCTTC. This translates into CASSLSGGDYNEQFF. V and J are TRBV7-3 and TRBJ2-1; 9 bases are a match to TRBD2. V dropped 5 bases and J dropped 3; count of bases not matched to a gene: 5. The CDR3 is 15 residues long. Germline loops: CDR1 SGHTA, CDR2 FQGTGA.

CDR3 nucleotides: TGCGCCAGCAGCCAAAAACAGCGGGAGGTTGGTTCACCCCTCCACTTT. This encodes CASSQKQREVGSPLHF. This sequence joins TRBV4-1 and TRBJ1-6; D not certain. Germline V gene sequence: CDR1 MGHRA, CDR2 YSYEKL. This CDR3 has 16 residues. Trimming removed 2 bases at V and 9 bases at J, with 17 bases between.

The rearrangement links TRBV7-9 to TRBJ2-3, with D possibly TRBD2 on 5 matching bases. CDR1 SEHNR and CDR2 FQNEAQ come from the germline V gene (reference sequence). The CDR3 totals 15 residues. V shed 5 bases and J shed 7 bases, with 19 bases lying between them. The CDR3 DNA reads TGTGCCAGCAGCCCCCACAAACTAGGCATGAATACGCAGTATTTT. This sequence encodes CASSPHKLGMNTQYF.

The V and J genes are TRBV29-1 and TRBJ1-1; 9 positions match TRBD1. The CDR3 spans 13 residues. V was clipped by 6 bases and J by 2 bases; unmatched bases: 4. CDR1 and CDR2 (germline): SQVTM, ANQGSEA. The CDR3 region is CSVGQGSNTEAFF. DNA for the CDR3: TGCAGCGTCGGACAGGGGAGCAACACTGAAGCTTTCTTT.

The sample holds a few counts of this clone. V and J are TRBV19 and TRBJ1-4; D might be TRBD1 (5 bases). The length of the CDR3 is 12 residues. Trimming cost V 3 bases and J 10 bases, with 9 bases left between them. Germline V gives CDR1 LNHDA, CDR2 SQIVND (reference sequence). The CDR3 nucleotides read TGTGCCAGTAGTATCCAGGGCGGAAAACTGTTTTTT. This codes for CASSIQGGKLFF.

The gene calls are TRBV27 and TRBJ1-4; 10 bases fit TRBD1. The germline gives CDR1 MNHEY, CDR2 SMNVEV (reference sequence). The J segment lost 10 bases and the V segment lost 3 bases, leaving 17 bases of the junction unmatched. This CDR3 is built from 18 residues. Here the CDR3 reads CASSLRYTTGGTFAKLFF. CDR3 sequence (DNA): TGTGCCAGCAGTTTGCGGTACACGACAGGGGGCACATTTGCAAAACTGTTTTTT.

The rearrangement joins TRBV29-1 to TRBJ1-4; 7 bases map to TRBD1. Germline V lookup: CDR1 SQVTM, CDR2 ANQGSEA. This CDR3 spans 15 amino acids. V shed 1 base and J 5 bases; nucleotides not matched to a gene: 7. CDR3 region: CSVEGGGGDNEKLFF. CDR3 coding DNA: TGCAGCGTTGAAGGAGGAGGGGGCGACAATGAAAAACTGTTTTTT.

V gene TRBV29-1 combines with J gene TRBJ1-2; D is unresolved. V dropped 3 bases and J dropped 7 bases, with 12 bases sitting between them. The CDR3 has 12 residues. Germline CDR1 SQVTM, CDR2 ANQGSEA. CDR3 DNA sequence: TGCAGCGTTGAGGTCGTGACATCTGGCTACACCTTC. This codes for CSVEVVTSGYTF.

The CDR3 sequence: CAWSVGVGGQFF. The CDR3 region has the DNA TGTGCCTGGAGTGTAGGAGTGGGGGGGCAGTTCTTC. The genes are TRBV30 and TRBJ2-1, with a tentative D call TRBD2 (6 bases). The CDR3 has 12 amino acids. Per the germline V gene, CDR1 is GTSNPN and CDR2 is SVGIG (reference sequence). The ends were cut back, 0 bases at V and 12 bases at J, with 12 bases in the middle.

The chain couples TRBV9 to TRBJ2-3, with D possibly TRBD1 on 6 matching bases. Germline CDR1 and CDR2: SGDLS and YYNGEE. The CDR3 totals 14 residues. V shed 6 bases and J shed 3 bases, with 14 bases lying between them. CDR3 region: CASNVGALTDTQYF. The CDR3, as DNA: TGTGCCAGCAATGTGGGGGCCCTGACAGATACGCAGTATTTT. The full variable domain, its missing parts supplied by reference TRBV9 and TRBJ2-3, is DSGVTQTPKHLITATGQRVTLRCSPRSGDLSVYWYQQSLDQGLQFLIQYYNGEERAKGNILERFSAQQFPDLHSELNLSSLELGDSALYFCASNVGALTDTQYFGPGTRLTVL.